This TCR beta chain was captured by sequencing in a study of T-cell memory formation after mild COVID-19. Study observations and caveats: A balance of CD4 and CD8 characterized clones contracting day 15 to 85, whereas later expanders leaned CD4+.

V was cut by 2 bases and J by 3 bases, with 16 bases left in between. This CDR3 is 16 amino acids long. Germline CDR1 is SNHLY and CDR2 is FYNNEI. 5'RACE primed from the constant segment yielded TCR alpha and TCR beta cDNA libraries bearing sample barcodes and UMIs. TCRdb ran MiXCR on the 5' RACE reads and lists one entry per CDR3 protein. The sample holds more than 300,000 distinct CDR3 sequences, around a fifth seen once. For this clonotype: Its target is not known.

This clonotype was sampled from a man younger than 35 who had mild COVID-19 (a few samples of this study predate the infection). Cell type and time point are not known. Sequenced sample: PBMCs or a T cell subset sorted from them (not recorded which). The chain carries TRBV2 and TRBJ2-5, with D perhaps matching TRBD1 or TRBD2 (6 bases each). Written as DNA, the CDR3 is TGTGCCAGCAGTGAAAGGAGGGGGACTGGGGAAGAGACCCAGTACTTC. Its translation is CASSERRGTGEETQYF.